The rows below give T cell receptor beta chains drawn from one sample of a study of human T cells and chemical hapten exposure. TCRdb fed the RACE reads into MiXCR, producing one record per CDR3 protein. Of approximately 77,000 distinct CDR3 sequences in the sample, 7% to 8% were seen once. Material: whole blood, obtained in connection with sensitization to the hapten diphenylcyclopropenone (DPC). Receptors were obtained from a woman in her twenties or thirties with alopecia areata. Some clones in this sample may be carry-over from other donors' samples. Both conserved end residues are part of each CDR3. A D gene is named only where the DNA matches it firmly. The size field is filled for only some rows; it gives once, few, many or a size class.

j_call: TRBJ1-1; clone_size: many; d_call: NA; v_call: TRBV12-3/TRBV12-4; cdr3_aa: CASSLSSSGNTEAFF; cdr3_nt: TGTGCCAGCAGTCTGTCTTCTTCGGGGAACACTGAAGCTTTCTTT
j_call: TRBJ1-5; clone_size: many; d_call: NA; v_call: TRBV28; cdr3_aa: CASSLMGPSNQPQHF; cdr3_nt: TGTGCCAGCAGTTTAATGGGGCCCAGCAATCAGCCCCAGCATTTT
j_call: TRBJ1-2; clone_size: few; d_call: TRBD1; v_call: TRBV6-5; cdr3_aa: CASSYRDRGYGYTF; cdr3_nt: TGTGCCAGCAGTTACCGGGACAGGGGATATGGCTACACCTTC
j_call: TRBJ2-7; clone_size: many; d_call: NA; v_call: TRBV6-5; cdr3_aa: CASSYSGGVYEQYF; cdr3_nt: TGTGCCAGCAGTTACTCGGGGGGAGTCTACGAGCAGTACTTC
j_call: TRBJ2-1; clone_size: many; d_call: TRBD1; v_call: TRBV7-8; cdr3_aa: CASSLGAGGFLGEQFF; cdr3_nt: TGTGCCAGCAGCTTAGGGGCAGGGGGCTTTTTGGGTGAGCAGTTCTTC
j_call: TRBJ1-1; clone_size: few; d_call: NA; v_call: TRBV12-3/TRBV12-4; cdr3_aa: CASSFGGHTEAFF; cdr3_nt: TGTGCCAGCAGTTTCGGAGGCCACACTGAAGCTTTCTTT
j_call: TRBJ1-2; clone_size: NA; d_call: TRBD1; v_call: TRBV6-5; cdr3_aa: CASSYSSGGAGYGYTF; cdr3_nt: TGTGCCAGCAGTTACTCCTCAGGGGGCGCAGGCTATGGCTACACCTTC
j_call: TRBJ1-1; clone_size: NA; d_call: NA; v_call: TRBV5-5; cdr3_aa: CASRIQENTEAFF; cdr3_nt: TGTGCCAGCAGGATACAGGAGAACACTGAAGCTTTCTTT
j_call: TRBJ1-2; clone_size: few; d_call: TRBD1; v_call: TRBV5-1; cdr3_aa: CASSRWTGANYGYTF; cdr3_nt: TGCGCCAGCAGCCGTTGGACAGGGGCTAACTATGGCTACACCTTC
j_call: TRBJ2-7; clone_size: few; d_call: NA; v_call: TRBV5-1; cdr3_aa: CASSLAPGVNPYEQYF; cdr3_nt: TGCGCCAGCAGCTTGGCCCCAGGGGTTAACCCCTACGAGCAGTACTTC
j_call: TRBJ1-1; clone_size: few; d_call: NA; v_call: TRBV4-1; cdr3_aa: CASSQTQGNTEAFF; cdr3_nt: TGCGCCAGCAGCCAGACACAGGGGAACACTGAAGCTTTCTTT
j_call: TRBJ2-7; clone_size: many; d_call: NA; v_call: TRBV29-1; cdr3_aa: CSVAEGAWEQYF; cdr3_nt: TGCAGCGTCGCTGAAGGGGCTTGGGAGCAGTACTTC
j_call: TRBJ2-1; clone_size: few; d_call: NA; v_call: TRBV18; cdr3_aa: CASSPVEGAFNEQFF; cdr3_nt: TGTGCCAGCTCACCAGTTGAGGGAGCCTTCAATGAGCAGTTCTTC
j_call: TRBJ1-2; clone_size: many; d_call: NA; v_call: TRBV29-1; cdr3_aa: CSVEDRVDYGYTF; cdr3_nt: TGCAGCGTTGAAGATCGTGTGGATTATGGCTACACCTTC
j_call: TRBJ2-3; clone_size: many; d_call: NA; v_call: TRBV6-5; cdr3_aa: CASSYSSRGSADTQYF; cdr3_nt: TGTGCCAGCAGTTACTCTTCACGAGGGAGTGCAGATACGCAGTATTTT
j_call: TRBJ2-5; clone_size: many; d_call: NA; v_call: TRBV6-2/TRBV6-3; cdr3_aa: CASRLLGDQETQYF; cdr3_nt: TGTGCCAGCAGACTTTTGGGAGACCAAGAGACCCAGTACTTC
j_call: TRBJ1-2; clone_size: many; d_call: TRBD1; v_call: TRBV20-1; cdr3_aa: CSARDRDYGYTF; cdr3_nt: TGCAGTGCTAGGGACAGGGACTATGGCTACACCTTC
j_call: TRBJ2-7; clone_size: many; d_call: NA; v_call: TRBV25-1; cdr3_aa: CASSDEKQVPYEQYF; cdr3_nt: TGTGCCAGCAGTGATGAGAAGCAGGTGCCCTACGAGCAGTACTTC
j_call: TRBJ2-7; clone_size: NA; d_call: NA; v_call: TRBV21-1; cdr3_aa: CASILYEQYF; cdr3_nt: TGTGCCAGCATTCTCTACGAGCAGTACTTC
j_call: TRBJ1-5; clone_size: NA; d_call: NA; v_call: TRBV18; cdr3_aa: CASSDQGDQPQHF; cdr3_nt: TGTGCCAGCTCCGATCAGGGAGATCAGCCCCAGCATTTT
j_call: TRBJ2-3; clone_size: many; d_call: NA; v_call: TRBV6-1; cdr3_aa: CASNLQLSSTDTQYF; cdr3_nt: TGTGCCAGCAACCTACAGCTTTCTAGCACAGATACGCAGTATTTT
j_call: TRBJ1-2; clone_size: NA; d_call: TRBD1; v_call: TRBV3-1; cdr3_aa: CASSHLDRVKYGYTF; cdr3_nt: TGTGCCAGCAGCCACCTCGACAGGGTAAAATATGGCTACACCTTC
j_call: TRBJ2-1; clone_size: NA; d_call: NA; v_call: TRBV29-1; cdr3_aa: CSVRDIDNEQFF; cdr3_nt: TGCAGCGTTCGGGACATTGACAATGAGCAGTTCTTC
j_call: TRBJ1-1; clone_size: few; d_call: NA; v_call: TRBV7-8; cdr3_aa: CASSFTGTEAFF; cdr3_nt: TGTGCCAGCAGCTTCACCGGGACTGAAGCTTTCTTT
j_call: TRBJ1-1; clone_size: few; d_call: NA; v_call: TRBV19; cdr3_aa: CASTFTVNTEAFF; cdr3_nt: TGTGCCAGCACTTTCACGGTGAACACTGAAGCTTTCTTT
j_call: TRBJ1-2; clone_size: few; d_call: NA; v_call: TRBV29-1; cdr3_aa: CSSSGRDYGYTF; cdr3_nt: TGCAGCTCTTCGGGACGGGACTATGGCTACACCTTC
j_call: TRBJ2-6; clone_size: many; d_call: NA; v_call: TRBV25-1; cdr3_aa: CASSRRGAGANVLTF; cdr3_nt: TGTGCCAGCAGCAGGAGGGGGGCTGGGGCCAACGTCCTGACTTTC
j_call: TRBJ1-5; clone_size: NA; d_call: NA; v_call: TRBV29-1; cdr3_aa: CSVGDINQPQHF; cdr3_nt: TGCAGCGTGGGGGACATTAATCAGCCCCAGCATTTT